The sequence of this T cell receptor beta chain was determined in a study of T cell repertoires in cytomegalovirus infection. Whole-study results and caveats: The ex vivo response was dominated by HLA-C-restricted CMV-specific TCR beta clonotypes.

A note on this clonotype: Its antigen is as yet unknown.

Trimming pared 4 bases from V and 1 base from J, leaving 17 bases between. There are 17 residues in the CDR3. Germline CDR1 and CDR2: SEHNR and FQNEAQ (reference sequence). TCRdb processed the reads anew with MiXCR; each CDR3 protein has one entry. The sample records about 890,000 distinct CDR3 sequences, roughly 30% being singletons. The specimen comprised cultured CD8+ T cells from PBMCs, sampled from culture after CMV antigen stimulation. The TCR originated in a human donor in good health (CMV status not recorded). Some clones in this sample may be carry-over from other donors' samples. The rearrangement joins TRBV7-9 to TRBJ1-3; unclear D gene. In nucleotides, the CDR3 is TGTGCCAGCAGCTCGCGCTCCGCCACTCTTTCTGGAAACACCATATATTTT. Amino acids: CASSSRSATLSGNTIYF.